The clone carrying this T cell receptor beta chain came up many times. The time point denotes: blood at routine non-recurrence follow-up after resection. Material for sequencing was whole RNA from tumor, nontumor lung or frozen PBMC, left unsorted. One entry per CDR3 protein results from TCRdb running MiXCR on the 5' RACE reads. The sample gives fewer than 50,000 distinct CDR3 sequences, roughly a tenth of which show up once; 17% is in the top ten. Germline assignment: CDR1 SGHTA and CDR2 FQGNSA. The CDR3 has 13 residues. This sample was taken from a study of spatial heterogeneity in lung cancer. About the study: Researchers sequenced follow-up PBMC samples if they had them, and these came a median of around 24 months after resection.

The TCR comes from a female donor with early-stage non-small cell lung cancer. The chain recombines TRBV7-2 with TRBJ2-1; D not resolved. Sequencing used PBMCs, obtained at follow-up. The CDR3, as DNA: TGTGCAACCGGCGGCCTACGACGCAATGAGCAGTTCTTC. Encoded protein: CATGGLRRNEQFF. Variable domain in full (rest from reference TRBV7-2 and TRBJ2-1): GAGVSQSPSNKVTEKGKDVELRCDPISGHTALYWYRQSLGQGLEFLIYFQGNSAPDKSGLPSDRFSAERTGGSVSTLTIQRTQQEDSAVYLCATGGLRRNEQFFGPGTRLTVL.